This TCR beta chain was observed in a study of T cells after yellow fever vaccination. As for the study in general: The authors prepared low-cell-number fractions using SMART-Seq v4 Ultra Low Input. General study points: A weaker secondary response peaked on day 5, the primary on day 15. Within FACS-sorted repertoires, abundant clonotypes contaminating from the bulk population could be present.

TCR cDNA was made by 5'RACE template switching, adding a universal primer site and UMIs. TCRdb reprocessed the 5' RACE reads via MiXCR and lists one record per CDR3 protein. The top ten hold roughly 18% of the sample, which has some 320,000 distinct CDR3 sequences, roughly 8.7% seen once. Germline lookup yields CDR1 LNHNV and CDR2 YYDKDF (reference sequence). The CDR3 covers 12 residues. Trimming pared 8 bases from V and 0 bases from J, leaving 7 bases between. On this clonotype itself: The antigen remains unidentified.

The chain employs TRBV15 and TRBJ1-1; D is uncertain. The source was PBMCs, collected on the day of the first yellow fever vaccination. The sequence derives from a man younger than 35 who received the YFV17D yellow fever vaccine. CDR3 DNA: TGTGCCACCTCACTCATGAACACTGAAGCTTTCTTT. Its protein is CATSLMNTEAFF. Full variable domain (missing parts from reference TRBV15 and TRBJ1-1): DAMVIQNPRYQVTQFGKPVTLSCSQTLNHNVMYWYQQKSSQAPKLLFHYYDKDFNNEADTPDNFQSRRPNTSFCFLDIRSPGLGDTAMYLCATSLMNTEAFFGQGTRLTVV.